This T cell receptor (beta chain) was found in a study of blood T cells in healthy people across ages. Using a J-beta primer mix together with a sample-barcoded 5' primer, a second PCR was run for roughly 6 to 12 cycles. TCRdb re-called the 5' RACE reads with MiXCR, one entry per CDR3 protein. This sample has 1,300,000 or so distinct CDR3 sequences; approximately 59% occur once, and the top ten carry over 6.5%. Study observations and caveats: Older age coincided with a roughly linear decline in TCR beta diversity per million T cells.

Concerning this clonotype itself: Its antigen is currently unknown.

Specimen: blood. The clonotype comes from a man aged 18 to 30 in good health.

Written as DNA, the CDR3 is TGTGCCAGTAGACCGGGATCCCATGAGCAGTTCTTC. Its protein is CASRPGSHEQFF. This chain uses TRBV19 with TRBJ2-1; D perhaps matches TRBD2 (5 bases). Germline CDR1 is LNHDA and CDR2 is SQIVND (reference sequence). Trimming took 6 bases from V and 8 from J, leaving 11 bases between them. The CDR3 has 12 residues. Together with reference TRBV19 and TRBJ2-1, the CDR3 gives the full variable domain: DGGITQSPKYLFRKEGQNVTLSCEQNLNHDAMYWYRQDPGQGLRLIYYSQIVNDFQKGDIAEGYSVSREKKESFPLTVTSAQKNPTAFYLCASRPGSHEQFFGPGTRLTVL.